A selection of T cell receptor beta chains follows, all from one sample in a study of control samples from healthy donors and cancer patients. Repertoires were generated with immunoSEQ multiplex PCR, while TCRdb's copy carries only in-frame clones and drops some. The sample holds around 110,000 clones, around 89% seen once. The sample comprised PBMCs. Source of these receptors: a woman aged 45-65 years with colorectal cancer. The CDR3 runs from the conserved cysteine through the conserved F or W. A D gene is named only where the DNA matches it firmly. Size tells how often a clone was seen (once, few, many) or the class of an expanded clone, and some rows leave it out.

J gene,V gene,clone size,D gene,CDR3 length,CDR3 DNA,CDR3 protein
TRBJ1-6,TRBV2,few,-,13,TGTGCCAGCAGTGAAGAGGGGAATTCACCCCTCCACTTT,CASSEEGNSPLHF
TRBJ2-7,TRBV3-1/TRBV3-2,-,-,13,TGTGCCAGCAGCCGGGGGGGCTCCAACGAGCAGTACTTC,CASSRGGSNEQYF
TRBJ2-1,TRBV19,-,-,15,TGTGCCAGTAGTATCTCTCGCGCGGGCCACAATGAGCAGTTCTTC,CASSISRAGHNEQFF
TRBJ2-7,TRBV11-2,once,TRBD1,15,TGTGCCAGCAGCGCCCCGGGACAGGGAGGAACCGAGCAGTACTTC,CASSAPGQGGTEQYF
TRBJ1-6,TRBV18,-,TRBD1,14,TGTGCCAGCTCACCCGACAGGGGGAACTCACCCCTCCACTTT,CASSPDRGNSPLHF
TRBJ2-5,TRBV10-1,-,-,15,TGCGCCAGCACCGGCAGAGGAACTAGCTTCGAGACCCAGTACTTC,CASTGRGTSFETQYF
TRBJ2-7,TRBV2,-,-,21,TGTGCCAGCAGCCAAACCAGGTCGGCGGCAGGGGACAATCGATCCGCTTACGAGCAGTACTTC,CASSQTRSAAGDNRSAYEQYF
TRBJ2-5,TRBV7-8,-,TRBD1,18,TGTGCCAGCAGCTTAGTTCTACAGGGGGCGCCCGGTGGCGGGACCCAGTACTTC,CASSLVLQGAPGGGTQYF
TRBJ1-1,TRBV7-9,few,TRBD1,15,TGTGCCAGCAGCCCAGGGGACAGGGGGTATACTGAAGCTTTCTTT,CASSPGDRGYTEAFF
TRBJ1-1,TRBV11-2,-,-,14,TGTGCCAGCAGCTTAGGTCTGGTGAACACTGAAGCTTTCTTT,CASSLGLVNTEAFF
TRBJ2-3,TRBV9,-,TRBD1,15,TGTGCCAGCAGCCCGAAGGACAGGGACGCAGATACGCAGTATTTT,CASSPKDRDADTQYF
TRBJ2-7,TRBV5-1,-,TRBD1,19,TGCGCCAGCAGCACTACCGGGACAGCGAGTACATTTCGCATGGGAGAGCAGTACTTC,CASSTTGTASTFRMGEQYF
TRBJ2-7,TRBV27,-,-,15,TGTGCCAGCAGTTTATGGGACGGGAGTAAATACGAGCAGTACTTC,CASSLWDGSKYEQYF
TRBJ1-5,TRBV19,-,-,15,TGTGCCAGTAGGGAGGGGCAGGGGAGCCCTCAGCCCCAGCATTTT,CASREGQGSPQPQHF
TRBJ1-1,TRBV5-6,-,-,14,TGTGCCAGCAGCTCGGTCGGGCCGAACACTGAAGCTTTCTTT,CASSSVGPNTEAFF
TRBJ1-3,TRBV9,-,-,13,TGTGCCAGCAGCGATCAGGGTTGGGACACCATATATTTT,CASSDQGWDTIYF
TRBJ2-1,TRBV7-9,-,-,11,TGTGCCAGCAGCTGGGACAATGAGCAGTTCTTC,CASSWDNEQFF
TRBJ2-3,TRBV3-1/TRBV3-2,-,TRBD2,20,TGTGCCAGCAGCCAAGAATCGGTTGGGGGGGACCTACTCATGGGAGATACGCAGTATTTT,CASSQESVGGDLLMGDTQYF